The 19 T cell receptor beta chains in this list originate from one sample, sequenced in a study of T cell responses to AZD1222 COVID-19 vaccine. The method was immunoSEQ multiplex PCR; TCRdb's version includes in-frame clones alone and lacks a portion of them. Among about 150,000 clones listed, approximately 93% were seen once. The sequencing used peripheral blood, collected on day 0 of AZD1222 vaccination. The source is an adult in good health.

This chain links TRBV7-2 with TRBJ1-1, with D unclear. Deletions cut 3 bases from V and 1 base from J, with 6 bases between. Germline lookup yields CDR1 SGHTA and CDR2 FQGNSA. The CDR3 runs to 13 residues. The DNA of the CDR3 is TGTGCCAGCAGCTTCTGGGCGAACACTGAAGCTTTCTTT. It is translated as CASSFWANTEAFF.

The chain joins TRBV11-1 to TRBJ2-2; tentative D call: TRBD2 (6 bases). The CDR3 is 15 amino acids. CDR1 SGHAT and CDR2 FQDESV come from the germline V gene (reference sequence). Trimming took 1 base from V and 5 from J, leaving 11 bases between them. CDR3 sequence: CASSLGSGVTGELFF. DNA of the CDR3: TGTGCCAGCAGCTTAGGTTCGGGAGTTACCGGGGAGCTGTTTTTT. Together with reference TRBV11-1 and TRBJ2-2, the CDR3 gives the full variable domain: EAEVAQSPRYKITEKSQAVAFWCDPISGHATLYWYRQILGQGPELLVQFQDESVVDDSQLPKDRFSAERLKGVDSTLKIQPAELGDSAMYLCASSLGSGVTGELFFGEGSRLTVL.

About this clone itself: The identical CDR3 is also encoded by other nucleotide sequences in the sample. This chain uses TRBV3-1 (or the pseudogene TRBV3-2) with TRBJ1-1; no clear D gene. V was trimmed by 1 base and J by 2 bases, leaving 5 bases between them. The CDR3 has 13 amino acids. Germline V gene data show CDR1 as LGHDT and CDR2 as YNNKEL (reference sequence). Here the CDR3 reads CASSQGSNTEAFF. The CDR3 bases are TGTGCCAGCAGCCAAGGCAGCAACACTGAAGCTTTCTTT.

This clone was seen once. V usage is TRBV9 and J usage is TRBJ1-4; D is unresolved. With 4 bases removed from V and 7 bases from J, the gap between germline ends came to 11 bases. CDR3 length equals 13 residues. Germline CDR1 and CDR2: SGDLS and YYNGEE. CDR3 residues: CASSPPRGEKLFF. DNA of the CDR3: TGTGCCAGCAGCCCCCCACGAGGTGAAAAACTGTTTTTT.

The chain employs TRBV10-3 and TRBJ1-3; D unresolved. Trimming took 8 bases from V and 0 from J, leaving 14 bases between them. The CDR3 extends over 15 amino acids. The germline V gene encodes CDR1 ENHRY and CDR2 SYGVKD. CDR3: CAISENRYSGNTIYF. The CDR3 DNA follows: TGTGCCATCTCCGAAAACCGATACTCTGGAAACACCATATATTTT.

The chain has TRBV19 and TRBJ1-1; a possible D gene is TRBD1 (6 bases). Germline CDR1 and CDR2: LNHDA and SQIVND (reference sequence). Trimming removed 5 bases at V and 1 base at J, with 14 bases between. This CDR3 comprises 15 residues. The CDR3 DNA is TGTGCCAGTAGTGATATGAGGGGGGGGAACACTGAAGCTTTCTTT. Amino acids: CASSDMRGGNTEAFF.

V and J are TRBV6-5 and TRBJ2-3; a weak D match, TRBD1 (5 bases). The CDR3 is made up of 12 amino acids. Germline loops: CDR1 MNHEY, CDR2 SVGAGI. Trimming shortened V by 6 bases and J by 4 bases, and 8 bases separated the two germline ends. The CDR3 is CASSRVADTQYF. The CDR3 DNA reads TGTGCCAGCAGCAGGGTAGCAGATACGCAGTATTTT.

This clone occurred a few times. V usage is TRBV30 and J usage is TRBJ1-1, with D possibly being TRBD1 (6 bases). Germline CDR1 and CDR2: GTSNPN and SVGIG (reference sequence). V was cut by 3 bases and J by 7 bases, with 15 bases left in between. The CDR3 runs 13 residues. CDR3 bases: TGTGCCTGGAGGAAGGGGGAATTGGGTGAAGCTTTCTTT. This codes for CAWRKGELGEAFF. The whole variable domain, filled in from reference TRBV30 and TRBJ1-1, reads SQTIHQWPATLVQPVGSPLSLECTVEGTSNPNLYWYRQAAGRGLQLLFYSVGIGQISSEVPQNLSASRPQDRQFILSSKKLLLSDSGFYLCAWRKGELGEAFFGQGTRLTVV.

This chain joins TRBV4-1 and TRBJ2-7, with D possibly matching TRBD1 (7 bases). With 2 bases removed from V and 4 bases from J, the gap between germline ends came to 18 bases. The CDR3 runs to 16 residues. The germline CDR1 and CDR2 sequences are MGHRA and YSYEKL. The CDR3 protein is CASSQKGGTEEYEQYF. The CDR3 nucleotides are TGCGCCAGCAGCCAAAAAGGAGGGACAGAGGAATACGAGCAGTACTTC.

This CDR3 is CASSLEGGSSGRTHEQYF. CDR3 nucleotide sequence: TGCGCCAGCAGCTTGGAAGGCGGCTCTAGCGGGAGAACCCACGAGCAGTACTTC. V usage is TRBV5-1 and J usage is TRBJ2-7; 10 positions match TRBD2. V shed 0 bases and J 5 bases; nucleotides not matched to a gene: 14. The CDR3 length is 18 residues. Germline V gene lookup returns CDR1 SGHRS and CDR2 YFSETQ.

The rearrangement joins TRBV19 to TRBJ2-5; 11 bases are a match to TRBD2. Germline trimming cut 5 bases from V and 5 bases from J; bases unmatched to any gene: 13. The CDR3 loop spans 17 amino acids. The germline gives CDR1 LNHDA, CDR2 SQIVND (reference sequence). DNA of the CDR3: TGTGCCAGTAGTGTGGACGTACTAGCGGGAGTTGCGGAGACCCAGTACTTC. Protein sequence: CASSVDVLAGVAETQYF.

This chain links TRBV28 with TRBJ1-2, with D tentatively TRBD1 (6 bases). The V gene's germline CDR1 is MDHEN and CDR2 SYDVKM. The CDR3 is 15 amino acids. V lost 2 bases and J 4 bases, leaving 14 bases between the germline ends. The CDR3 sequence: CASSLHSTGLYGYTF. DNA of the CDR3: TGTGCCAGCAGTTTACATTCGACAGGCCTCTATGGCTACACCTTC.

This sequence joins TRBV6-5 and TRBJ2-7, with unresolved D. The V and J ends lost 5 bases and 6 bases respectively, with 20 bases between them. Germline CDR1 and CDR2: MNHEY and SVGAGI. This CDR3 contains 15 residues. In DNA, the CDR3 is TGTGCCAGCAGTCCAACGACCTCCCTGGCCATCGAGCAGTACTTC. Amino acids: CASSPTTSLAIEQYF.

The chain recombines TRBV11-3 with TRBJ2-5; TRBD1 is a possible D gene (7 bases). The germline V gene has CDR1 SGHNT and CDR2 YENEEA. The CDR3 sequence is 15 residues long. Trimming shortened V by 1 base and J by 5 bases, and 14 bases separated the two germline ends. As DNA, the CDR3 is TGTGCCAGCAGCTTAGGGACAGGAGGGGAGGAGACCCAGTACTTC. Amino acid sequence: CASSLGTGGEETQYF.

V gene TRBV3-1 (or the pseudogene TRBV3-2) combines with J gene TRBJ1-3, with D possibly TRBD1 on 5 matching bases. CDR3 length equals 15 residues. Germline lookup yields CDR1 LGHDT and CDR2 YNNKEL (reference sequence). Trimming removed 0 bases from V and 4 bases from J, with 10 bases in between. The CDR3 protein is CASSQEARAGNTIYF. The CDR3 DNA sequence: TGTGCCAGCAGCCAAGAGGCCAGGGCCGGAAACACCATATATTTT.

This clone is medium-sized. This chain joins TRBV9 and TRBJ2-7; D is undetermined. Trimming left V 4 bases short and J 0 bases short, with 8 bases between. The CDR3 length is 13 residues. From germline, CDR1 is SGDLS and CDR2 YYNGEE. In DNA form, the CDR3 reads TGTGCCAGCAGCTTCAACCCCTCCTACGAGCAGTACTTC. Protein: CASSFNPSYEQYF.

The V call is TRBV30, the J call TRBJ1-2, with D maybe TRBD1 (5 bases). The CDR3 is made up of 15 amino acids. Deletions cut 0 bases from V and 3 bases from J, with 14 bases between. Germline CDR1 and CDR2: GTSNPN and SVGIG (reference sequence). Here the CDR3 reads CAWSVSGTVYYGYTF. Here the CDR3 DNA reads TGTGCCTGGAGTGTGTCCGGGACGGTCTACTATGGCTACACCTTC.

The J gene is TRBJ2-1, the V gene TRBV11-2; the D is unclear. V was shortened by 5 bases and J by 7 bases, with 6 bases between the two germline ends. CDR3 length equals 11 residues. CDR1 is SGHAT, CDR2 FQNNGV, per germline. The DNA for the CDR3 is TGTGCCAGCAGCCCCGGGAATGAGCAGTTCTTC. Translating it yields CASSPGNEQFF.

The rearrangement uses TRBV28 and TRBJ2-3; D is perhaps TRBD2 (6 bases). CDR1 MDHEN and CDR2 SYDVKM come from the germline V gene. Trimming left V 2 bases short and J 3 bases short, with 12 bases between. The CDR3 spans 15 residues. The CDR3 protein is CASSLGGIVTDTQYF. Here the CDR3 DNA reads TGTGCCAGCAGTTTAGGGGGGATAGTGACAGATACGCAGTATTTT.